A selection of T cell receptor beta chains follows, all from one sample in a study of blood T cell repertoires in COVID-19. The repertoire was sequenced with immunoSEQ multiplex PCR; TCRdb's copy has only in-frame clones and lacks some. The sample has roughly 100,000 clones; roughly 82% are singletons. The specimen sequenced was peripheral blood. The receptors were gathered from a human donor in a cohort sampled during active COVID-19. CDR3s include the opening cysteine and the closing phenylalanine or tryptophan. The D gene is left open where the match is weak. Size tells how often a clone was seen (once, few, many) or the class of an expanded clone, and some rows leave it out.

cdr3_length: 14
j_call: TRBJ2-1
d_call: TRBD2
v_call: TRBV3-1/TRBV3-2
clone_size: once
cdr3_nt: TGTGCCAGCAGCCAAGGCACTAGCGGCAATGAGCAGTTCTTC
cdr3_aa: CASSQGTSGNEQFF

cdr3_length: 13
j_call: TRBJ2-7
d_call: -
v_call: TRBV4-1
clone_size: few
cdr3_nt: TGCGCCAGCAGCCAAGATAGGGGGTGGGAGCAGTACTTC
cdr3_aa: CASSQDRGWEQYF

cdr3_length: 17
j_call: TRBJ1-6
d_call: -
v_call: TRBV7-2
clone_size: -
cdr3_nt: TGTGCCAGCAGCCGCAATTCCGGGTCAGGGCGGAATTCACCCCTCCACTTT
cdr3_aa: CASSRNSGSGRNSPLHF

cdr3_length: 15
j_call: TRBJ2-3
d_call: TRBD2
v_call: TRBV24-1
clone_size: -
cdr3_nt: TGTGCCACCAGTGATTTGACTAGCGGGGGTTATACGCAGTATTTT
cdr3_aa: CATSDLTSGGYTQYF

cdr3_length: 14
j_call: TRBJ2-3
d_call: -
v_call: TRBV5-1
clone_size: -
cdr3_nt: TGCGCCAGCAGCTTGGATAGGGAGATTGATACGCAGTATTTT
cdr3_aa: CASSLDREIDTQYF

cdr3_length: 15
j_call: TRBJ2-7
d_call: TRBD1
v_call: TRBV7-9
clone_size: -
cdr3_nt: TGTGCCAGCAGCTTCGTGCCGTCAGGGGGACACGAGCAGTACTTC
cdr3_aa: CASSFVPSGGHEQYF

cdr3_length: 16
j_call: TRBJ2-5
d_call: TRBD1
v_call: TRBV6-2/TRBV6-3
clone_size: -
cdr3_nt: TGTGCCAGCAGTACCTCGACAGGGGGCCTTGAGGCGACCCAGTACTTC
cdr3_aa: CASSTSTGGLEATQYF

cdr3_length: 13
j_call: TRBJ2-1
d_call: TRBD1
v_call: TRBV6-5
clone_size: once
cdr3_nt: TGTGCCAGCAGGGGACAGGCTGAGGATGAGCAGTTCTTC
cdr3_aa: CASRGQAEDEQFF

cdr3_length: 15
j_call: TRBJ2-1
d_call: TRBD1
v_call: TRBV6-5
clone_size: -
cdr3_nt: TGTGCCAGCAGCAAAAGGGACAGGGGTCTTCTTGAGCAGTTCTTC
cdr3_aa: CASSKRDRGLLEQFF

cdr3_length: 15
j_call: TRBJ2-4
d_call: -
v_call: TRBV4-2
clone_size: -
cdr3_nt: TGTGCCAGCAGCCAGGGGCCCGCAGCCAAAAACATTCAGTACTTC
cdr3_aa: CASSQGPAAKNIQYF

cdr3_length: 17
j_call: TRBJ2-3
d_call: TRBD2
v_call: TRBV5-5
clone_size: -
cdr3_nt: TGTGCCAGCAGCCATGGGACTAGCGGGGGGGCGGCAGATACGCAGTATTTT
cdr3_aa: CASSHGTSGGAADTQYF

cdr3_length: 15
j_call: TRBJ1-2
d_call: TRBD1
v_call: TRBV4-2
clone_size: -
cdr3_nt: TGTGCCAGCAGCCAAGGGACAGGGGGCAACTATGGCTACACCTTC
cdr3_aa: CASSQGTGGNYGYTF

cdr3_length: 17
j_call: TRBJ2-5
d_call: TRBD2
v_call: TRBV5-1
clone_size: -
cdr3_nt: TGCGCCAGCAGCTTGGATCCTAGCGGGGGGCGACAAGAGACCCAGTACTTC
cdr3_aa: CASSLDPSGGRQETQYF

cdr3_length: 18
j_call: TRBJ1-6
d_call: TRBD1
v_call: TRBV27
clone_size: -
cdr3_nt: TGTGCCAGCACCAACCCATGGACAGGGGACTTATCGAATTCACCCCTCCACTTT
cdr3_aa: CASTNPWTGDLSNSPLHF

cdr3_length: 13
j_call: TRBJ1-2
d_call: TRBD1
v_call: TRBV9
clone_size: -
cdr3_nt: TGTGCCAGCAGCGTAGCCCGGGACAGGGGGTACACCTTC
cdr3_aa: CASSVARDRGYTF

cdr3_length: 22
j_call: TRBJ2-3
d_call: TRBD2
v_call: TRBV4-1
clone_size: few
cdr3_nt: TGCGCCAGCAGCCCGACCCCGTACGACCTCCGACTTCTAGCGGGGGGGCCGGATACGCAGTATTTT
cdr3_aa: CASSPTPYDLRLLAGGPDTQYF

cdr3_length: 12
j_call: TRBJ1-6
d_call: -
v_call: TRBV30
clone_size: -
cdr3_nt: TGTGCCTGCGGATATGATAATTCACCCCTCCACTTT
cdr3_aa: CACGYDNSPLHF

cdr3_length: 16
j_call: TRBJ1-2
d_call: TRBD1
v_call: TRBV7-6
clone_size: once
cdr3_nt: TGTGCCAGCAGCTTAGGGACAGGGGGGGAGGGCTATGGCTACACCTTC
cdr3_aa: CASSLGTGGEGYGYTF

cdr3_length: 17
j_call: TRBJ2-6
d_call: -
v_call: TRBV5-1
clone_size: -
cdr3_nt: TGCGCCAGCAGCTCCGGCCAGGGGAGAACTGGGGCCAACGTCCTGACTTTC
cdr3_aa: CASSSGQGRTGANVLTF

cdr3_length: 15
j_call: TRBJ1-6
d_call: -
v_call: TRBV5-1
clone_size: -
cdr3_nt: TGCGCCAGCAGCTTGGACGTCTCAGGGAATTCACCCCTCCACTTT
cdr3_aa: CASSLDVSGNSPLHF

cdr3_length: 13
j_call: TRBJ2-7
d_call: TRBD2
v_call: TRBV7-2
clone_size: -
cdr3_nt: TGTGCCAGCAGCTTAACCGGGGGGTACGAGCAGTACTTC
cdr3_aa: CASSLTGGYEQYF

cdr3_length: 16
j_call: TRBJ2-2
d_call: TRBD1
v_call: TRBV19
clone_size: -
cdr3_nt: TGTGCCAGTAGTAGCACGAAGGGACAGTACACCGGGGAGCTGTTTTTT
cdr3_aa: CASSSTKGQYTGELFF

cdr3_length: 16
j_call: TRBJ2-3
d_call: TRBD1
v_call: TRBV27
clone_size: -
cdr3_nt: TGTGCCAGCAGCCTCTCTCCGGGACAGGGCACAGATACGCAGTATTTT
cdr3_aa: CASSLSPGQGTDTQYF